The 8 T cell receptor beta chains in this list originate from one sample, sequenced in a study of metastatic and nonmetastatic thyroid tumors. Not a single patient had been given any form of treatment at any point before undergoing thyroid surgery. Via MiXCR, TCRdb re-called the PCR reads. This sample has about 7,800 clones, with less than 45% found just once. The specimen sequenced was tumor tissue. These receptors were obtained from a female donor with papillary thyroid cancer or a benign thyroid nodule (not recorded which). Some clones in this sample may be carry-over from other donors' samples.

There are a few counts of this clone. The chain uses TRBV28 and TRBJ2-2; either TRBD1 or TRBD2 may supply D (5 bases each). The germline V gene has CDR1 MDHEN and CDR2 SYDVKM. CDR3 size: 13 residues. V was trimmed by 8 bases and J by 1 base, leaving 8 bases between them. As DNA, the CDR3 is TGTGCCAGCCGGGACCTGAACACCGGGGAGCTGTTTTTT. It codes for CASRDLNTGELFF. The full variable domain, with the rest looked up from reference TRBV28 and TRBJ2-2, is DVKVTQSSRYLVKRTGEKVFLECVQDMDHENMFWYRQDPGLGLRLIYFSYDVKMKEKGDIPEGYSVSREKKERFSLILESASTNQTSMYLCASRDLNTGELFFGEGSRLTVL.

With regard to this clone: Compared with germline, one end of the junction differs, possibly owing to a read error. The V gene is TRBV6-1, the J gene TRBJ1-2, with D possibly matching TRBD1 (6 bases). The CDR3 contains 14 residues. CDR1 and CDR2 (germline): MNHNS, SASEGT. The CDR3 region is CASSRSTGLYSYTF. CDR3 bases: TGTGCCAGCAGCCGTTCCACAGGGCTCTATAGCTACACCTTC.

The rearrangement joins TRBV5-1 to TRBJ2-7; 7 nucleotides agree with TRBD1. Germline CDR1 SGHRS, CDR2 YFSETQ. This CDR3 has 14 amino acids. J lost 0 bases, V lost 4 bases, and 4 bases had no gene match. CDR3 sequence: CASSRQGTSYEQYF. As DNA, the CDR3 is TGCGCCAGCAGCCGACAGGGCACCTCCTACGAGCAGTACTTC. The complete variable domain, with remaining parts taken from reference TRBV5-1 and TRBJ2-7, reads KAGVTQTPRYLIKTRGQQVTLSCSPISGHRSVSWYQQTPGQGLQFLFEYFSETQRNKGNFPGRFSGRQFSNSRSEMNVSTLELGDSALYLCASSRQGTSYEQYFGPGTRLTVT.

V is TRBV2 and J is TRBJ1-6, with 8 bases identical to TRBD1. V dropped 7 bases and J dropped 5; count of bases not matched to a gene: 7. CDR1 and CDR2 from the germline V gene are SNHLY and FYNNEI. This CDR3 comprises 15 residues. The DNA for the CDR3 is TGTGCCAGCAACACAGGGGGGACTAATAATTCACCCCTCCACTTT. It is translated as CASNTGGTNNSPLHF. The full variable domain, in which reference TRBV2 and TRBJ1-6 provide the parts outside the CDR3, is EPEVTQTPSHQVTQMGQEVILRCVPISNHLYFYWYRQILGQKVEFLVSFYNNEISEKSEIFDDQFSVERPDGSNFTLKIRSTKLEDSAMYFCASNTGGTNNSPLHFGNGTRLTVT.

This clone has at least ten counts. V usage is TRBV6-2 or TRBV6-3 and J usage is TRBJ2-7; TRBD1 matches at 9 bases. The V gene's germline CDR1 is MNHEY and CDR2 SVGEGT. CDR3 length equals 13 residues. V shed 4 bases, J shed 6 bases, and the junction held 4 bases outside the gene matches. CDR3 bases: TGTGCCAGCAGTTTTGGGACAGGGTCCGAGCAGTACTTC. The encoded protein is CASSFGTGSEQYF.

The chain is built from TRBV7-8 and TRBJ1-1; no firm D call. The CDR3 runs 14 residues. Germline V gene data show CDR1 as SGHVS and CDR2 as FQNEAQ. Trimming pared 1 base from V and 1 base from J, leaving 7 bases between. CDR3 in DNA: TGTGCCAGCAGCTTAGGAGATACGAACACTGAAGCTTTCTTT. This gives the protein CASSLGDTNTEAFF.

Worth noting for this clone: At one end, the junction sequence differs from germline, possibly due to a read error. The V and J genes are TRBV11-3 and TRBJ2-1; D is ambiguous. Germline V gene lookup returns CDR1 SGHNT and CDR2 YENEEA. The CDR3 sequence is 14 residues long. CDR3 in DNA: TGTGTCAGCAGCCCGATTACCAGTATTGGCGAGCAGTTCTTC. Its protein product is CVSSPITSIGEQFF.

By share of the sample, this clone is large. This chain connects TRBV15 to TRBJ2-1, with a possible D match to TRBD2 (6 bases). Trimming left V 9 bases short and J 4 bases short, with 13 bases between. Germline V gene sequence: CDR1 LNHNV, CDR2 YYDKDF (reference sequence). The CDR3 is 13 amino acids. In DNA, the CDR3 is TGTGCCACTGGGACTTCCATTTACAATGAGCAGTTCTTC. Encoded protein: CATGTSIYNEQFF.